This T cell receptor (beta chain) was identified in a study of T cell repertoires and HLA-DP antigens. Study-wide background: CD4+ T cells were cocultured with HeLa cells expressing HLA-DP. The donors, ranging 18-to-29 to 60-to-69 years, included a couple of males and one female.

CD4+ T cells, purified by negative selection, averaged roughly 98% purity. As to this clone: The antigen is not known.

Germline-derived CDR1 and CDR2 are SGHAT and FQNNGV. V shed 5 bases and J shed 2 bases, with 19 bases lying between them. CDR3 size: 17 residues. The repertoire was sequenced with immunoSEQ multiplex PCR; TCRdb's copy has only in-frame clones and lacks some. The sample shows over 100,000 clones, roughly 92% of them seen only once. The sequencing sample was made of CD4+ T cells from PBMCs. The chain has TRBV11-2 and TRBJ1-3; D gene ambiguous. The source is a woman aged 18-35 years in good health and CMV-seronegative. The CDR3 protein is CASSSIRRTDPGNTIYF. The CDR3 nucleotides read TGTGCCAGCAGCAGTATCCGGAGGACGGACCCTGGAAACACCATATATTTT.